A single sample is the source of the 14 T cell receptor beta chains below, sequenced in a study of early T cells in non-severe SARS-CoV-2 infection. TCRdb reprocessed the 5' RACE reads via MiXCR and lists one record per CDR3 protein. This sample has around 64,000 distinct CDR3 sequences; about 10% occur once, and the top ten carry about 5.8%. The sequencing here drew on whole blood, taken at baseline. These receptors were taken from an adult who was a healthcare worker with PCR-confirmed SARS-CoV-2 infection or an uninfected control (not recorded which).

The gene calls are TRBV27 and TRBJ1-5; a weak D match, TRBD1 (6 bases). From germline, CDR1 is MNHEY and CDR2 SMNVEV (reference sequence). The CDR3 contains 14 residues. Trimming removed 2 bases from V and 9 bases from J, with 14 bases in between. CDR3 DNA sequence: TGTGCCAGCAGTTTAAAAGGGGGATCCCGGCCCCAGCATTTT. It encodes CASSLKGGSRPQHF.

This clonotype came up many times. This sequence joins TRBV2 and TRBJ1-2; D remains unclear. Germline values: CDR1 SNHLY, CDR2 FYNNEI. CDR3 length: 12 residues. V gave up 5 bases and J gave up 3 bases, with 7 bases separating them. The CDR3 nucleotides are TGTGCCAGCAGTTCAGGCTACTATGGCTACACCTTC. Protein product: CASSSGYYGYTF.

This clonotype was counted between two and nine times. The chain links TRBV4-1 to TRBJ1-4, with TRBD1 as a possible D gene (5 bases). V was trimmed by 4 bases and J by 8 bases, leaving 20 bases between them. The CDR3 has 16 residues. CDR1 MGHRA and CDR2 YSYEKL come from the germline V gene. The CDR3 region has the DNA TGCGCCAGCAGCCTCCCACCACAGGCCCAAAAGGAAAAACTGTTTTTT. Protein product: CASSLPPQAQKEKLFF.

In its sample, this clonotype was seen many times. V and J are TRBV14 and TRBJ2-3, with no clear D. Germline V CDR1 and CDR2: SGHDN, FVKESK. V lost 2 bases and J lost 0, with 9 bases in between. The CDR3 has 15 residues. CDR3 protein: CASSQSPLSTDTQYF. As DNA, the CDR3 is TGTGCCAGCAGCCAATCTCCCCTGAGCACAGATACGCAGTATTTT. Full variable domain (rest looked up from reference TRBV14 and TRBJ2-3): EAGVTQFPSHSVIEKGQTVTLRCDPISGHDNLYWYRRVMGKEIKFLLHFVKESKQDESGMPNNRFLAERTGGTYSTLKVQPAELEDSGVYFCASSQSPLSTDTQYFGPGTRLTVL.

The rearrangement joins TRBV28 to TRBJ2-4, with D perhaps being TRBD1 or TRBD2 (5 bases each). Trimming shortened V by 8 bases and J by 9 bases, and 14 bases separated the two germline ends. This CDR3 contains 12 residues. CDR1 and CDR2 (germline): MDHEN, SYDVKM. CDR3 sequence: CASGQGAGIQYF. As DNA, the CDR3 is TGTGCCAGCGGGCAGGGAGCTGGCATTCAGTACTTC.

This clonotype occurred many times. The J gene is TRBJ1-1, the V gene TRBV5-1, with unresolved D. The CDR3 has 14 residues. Germline assignment: CDR1 SGHRS and CDR2 YFSETQ. Trimming took off 0 bases at V and 0 bases at J, with 6 bases between the two ends. CDR3: CASSLDRMNTEAFF. In DNA, the CDR3 is TGCGCCAGCAGCTTGGATCGGATGAACACTGAAGCTTTCTTT.

There are a few counts of this clonotype. V gene TRBV3-1 combines with J gene TRBJ1-1; D gene uncertain. This CDR3 has 14 residues. Deletions cut 4 bases from V and 4 bases from J, with 13 bases between. Germline V lookup: CDR1 LGHDT, CDR2 YNNKEL (reference sequence). CDR3 sequence (DNA): TGTGCCAGCAGCCGCACCGGAGGGAGCACTGAAGCTTTCTTT. The encoded protein is CASSRTGGSTEAFF.

The chain combines TRBV2 with TRBJ1-1, with TRBD1 matching over 9 bases. CDR1 and CDR2 (germline): SNHLY, FYNNEI. CDR3 length: 14 amino acids. The V gene end was trimmed by 8 bases and the J gene end by 4 bases; junction bases not matched to a gene: 8. The DNA of the CDR3 is TGTGCCAGCCGGACCGGACAGGGGCGCACTGAAGCTTTCTTT. As protein: CASRTGQGRTEAFF.

J is TRBJ2-7 and V is TRBV7-7; D could derive from TRBD1 or TRBD2 (5 bases each). The germline gives CDR1 SSHAT, CDR2 FNYEAQ (reference sequence). The CDR3 length is 15 residues. V lost 4 bases to trimming and J lost 0 bases, with 13 bases between them. This chain's CDR3 is CASSSGTSSSYEQYF. In DNA form, the CDR3 reads TGTGCCAGCAGCTCCGGGACCTCGAGCTCCTACGAGCAGTACTTC.

This clonotype was detected many times. The chain couples TRBV6-5 to TRBJ2-1; perhaps TRBD1 as D (6 bases). This CDR3 is built from 13 residues. The V and J ends lost 8 bases and 0 bases respectively, with 8 bases between them. In germline, CDR1 is MNHEY, CDR2 SVGAGI. CDR3 nucleotides: TGTGCCAGCGGGGGCCGCTCCTACAATGAGCAGTTCTTC. Translating gives CASGGRSYNEQFF.

V gene TRBV7-9 combines with J gene TRBJ1-4, with TRBD1 as a possible D gene (5 bases). The germline CDR1 and CDR2 sequences are SEHNR and FQNEAQ (reference sequence). This CDR3 is built from 16 residues. Deletions cut 5 bases from V and 4 bases from J, with 17 bases between. This chain's CDR3 is CASSPRDEDLNEKLFF. CDR3 DNA: TGTGCCAGCAGCCCCCGGGACGAAGACCTTAATGAAAAACTGTTTTTT.

The chain employs TRBV7-2 and TRBJ2-3; D gene uncertain. With 5 bases removed from V and 4 bases from J, the gap between germline ends came to 10 bases. Germline V gene sequence: CDR1 SGHTA, CDR2 FQGNSA. The CDR3 consists of 13 residues. CDR3 coding DNA: TGTGCCAGCAGCACCTTTATGGCAGATACGCAGTATTTT. The encoded protein is CASSTFMADTQYF.

DNA of the CDR3: TGCGCCAGCAGTGACGGGGACAGCGTCACAGATACGCAGTATTTT. Translating it yields CASSDGDSVTDTQYF. V is TRBV10-1 and J is TRBJ2-3; TRBD1 matches 7 bases. The germline V gene encodes CDR1 WNHNN and CDR2 SYGVQD (reference sequence). V lost 3 bases, J lost 2 bases, and 5 bases stayed unmatched. The CDR3 covers 15 residues.

In this sample, this clonotype turned up many times. The chain couples TRBV10-3 to TRBJ1-6, with a weak D call TRBD1 (5 bases). V gave up 2 bases and J gave up 10 bases, with 12 bases separating them. Germline V CDR1 and CDR2: ENHRY, SYGVKD. The length of the CDR3 is 14 residues. The CDR3 DNA sequence: TGTGCCATCAGTGAGCGGGGGGAGGACTCACCCCTCCACTTT. Translated, it gives CAISERGEDSPLHF.